This T cell receptor beta chain is from a study of Graves' ophthalmopathy and Graves' hyperthyroidism (dated by TCRdb to 2016 to 2018). Regarding the complete study: Peripheral blood was collected before any treatment was given, at the time of initial diagnosis. To tell Graves' ophthalmopathy apart from Graves' hyperthyroidism, and to predict which patients would progress to ophthalmopathy, the study relied on TCR beta repertoire signatures. In total, 135 blood samples were TCR-sequenced: 43 ophthalmopathy, some 75 hyperthyroidism and some 17 hyperthyroidism-to-ophthalmopathy patients. A discovery set of 100 patients (43 ophthalmopathy, 55 to 60 stable hyperthyroidism) was enrolled to explore V-J signatures distinguishing ophthalmopathy from hyperthyroidism. For independent validation, a separate cohort was made up of some 19 hyperthyroidism patients plus 17 patients who later progressed from hyperthyroidism to ophthalmopathy. T-cell repertoires of thyroid tissue and blood were compared in over 5 hyperthyroidism patients. Following sampling, methimazole starting at 30 mg daily was administered to hyperthyroidism patients, and high-dose intravenous methylprednisolone was administered to ophthalmopathy patients. The roughly 94 discovery patients were randomly divided into training and test sets at a 7:3 ratio.

For repertoire sequencing, TCR beta CDR3 regions were amplified from RNA transcripts. A first-round RT-PCR used HTBI primers with the Qiagen OneStep RT-PCR kit, followed by a second-round multiplex PCR, size selection and purification. Sequencing of the libraries was carried out on an Illumina HiSeq2000 in paired-end mode with 100 bp reads. As for the authors' bioinformatics: SOAPnuke was used for read processing, and reads with adapters, uncalled bases, a mean Phred below 15, or no exact constant-primer or identifier match were discarded. COPE v1.2.5 was used to merge high-quality paired reads. Unique nucleotide sequences were defined as clonotypes and aligned to IMGT TRB V, D and J references using MiTCR v1.1. Analysis was restricted to V-J combinations with a frequency above 0.0001, which covered 98% to 99.2% of repertoires. A TCR clonal expansion and chaos score per V-J combination was defined as the ratio of F50 clonal expansion to chaos observed in the TCRdist matrix. Features were reduced by Welch's t-statistics and random forest to 10 to 15 V-J combinations, which fed a naive Bayes classifier. Thyroid-blood repertoire similarity was quantified with the Morisita-Horn index. TCRdb handled the public reads itself, with Q25 trimming in fastp and clone calling in MiXCR, and kept productive beta chains. Under each unique CDR3 protein, matching rows form one entry showing the most common genes and DNA. The V and J calls were not made by the authors but by TCRdb's processing. The sample yields 300,000 to 500,000 distinct CDR3 sequences; approximately 15% were counted once. About 7% of the sample is taken by the ten largest.

What the research found in general, with its limitations: In validation, the model predicted ophthalmopathy progression with more than 70% sensitivity and 72.22% specificity; 12 predicted patients were CT-confirmed with GO in a median of around 6 months. No statistical method was used to predetermine the sample size, and group allocation was not hidden from the investigators. Ophthalmopathy was separated from stable hyperthyroidism by the 13-signature model with about 85% sensitivity and 81.08% specificity in cross-validation and with 80%/75% in the test set. Most expanded thyroid clonotypes with a frequency above 0.001 also appeared in blood, which suggests that blood repertoires may reflect the immune response in the thyroid.

V sheds 3 bases and J sheds 0 bases, leaving 9 bases between their ends. The germline V gene (reference sequence) sets CDR1 to DFQATT and CDR2 to SNEGSKA. The CDR3 spans 13 residues, from the cysteine through the phenylalanine. Just CDR3 DNA is preserved here, 39 bases in frame from base 1. This clonotype was counted ten times or more. The target of this receptor is not known. Base qualities were left out, and no much larger clone turns up one base away. Hyperthyroidism was considered stable if no progression to ophthalmopathy occurred within 18 months of follow-up. The hyperthyroidism patients were 18 to 65 years old and newly diagnosed, with a disease duration of less than 2 months. Patients with other autoimmune diseases, uncontrolled infections, pregnancy or lactation were excluded. Clinical symptoms, serum thyroxine, TRAb, thyroid ultrasound and orbital computed tomography were used for diagnosis. Ficoll-Paque density gradient centrifugation was used to isolate PBMCs from about 10 ml of fresh peripheral blood. Trizol reagent was used to extract the total RNA, and its quality was then checked on an Agilent 2100 Bioanalyzer.

This clonotype was sampled from a woman aged 18-30 years with stable Graves' hyperthyroidism. Donor details come from another sample of the same person, matched by shared clones. The chain employs TRBV20-1 and TRBJ2-7, and the D gene may be TRBD2, 6 bases matching. Sequences were obtained from peripheral blood. Here the CDR3 is given as CSARVSGSYEQYF. The nucleotide sequence reads TGCAGTGCTAGGGTTAGCGGCTCCTACGAGCAGTACTTC.